The 17 T cell receptor beta chains given below trace back to one sample, sequenced in a study of blood T cells in healthy people across ages. A second PCR, run for roughly 7 to 12 cycles, used a sample-barcoded 5' primer plus a J-beta primer mix. TCRdb re-derived calls from the 5' RACE reads in MiXCR, one entry per CDR3 protein. The sample holds around 940,000 distinct CDR3 sequences, 51% seen once. The sequenced sample was blood. The receptors stem from a woman in her sixties in good health.

The chain employs TRBV6-1 and TRBJ2-7; D remains ambiguous. From germline, CDR1 is MNHNS and CDR2 SASEGT. With 3 bases removed from V and 3 bases from J, the gap between germline ends came to 3 bases. This CDR3 is built from 11 residues. CDR3 loop: CASSDVYEQYF. Written as DNA, the CDR3 is TGTGCCAGCAGTGACGTCTACGAGCAGTACTTC.

This clonotype showed up just once. V gene TRBV20-1 combines with J gene TRBJ2-1, with 9 positions matching TRBD1. The CDR3 contains 15 residues. Germline loops: CDR1 DFQATT, CDR2 SNEGSKA (reference sequence). Trimming cost V 0 bases and J 8 bases; bases outside gene matches: 8. The CDR3 sequence: CSARDAGTGFDEQFF. The CDR3 bases are TGCAGTGCTAGAGACGCCGGGACAGGGTTCGATGAGCAGTTCTTC.

This clonotype was observed a single time. The V and J genes are TRBV20-1 and TRBJ1-5; 9 bases are shared with TRBD1. Germline assignment: CDR1 DFQATT and CDR2 SNEGSKA (reference sequence). Trimming removed 0 bases from V and 7 bases from J; junction bases left unmatched: 10. This CDR3 region has 16 residues. CDR3 residues: CSARDPLQGARQPQHF. The CDR3 DNA reads as TGCAGTGCTAGAGATCCTTTACAGGGGGCAAGGCAGCCCCAGCATTTT.

The CDR3 is CATSPRDRGHEQYF. The DNA for the CDR3 is TGTGCCACCTCCCCTCGGGACAGGGGGCACGAGCAGTACTTC. V gene TRBV10-3 combines with J gene TRBJ2-5; 12 bases align to TRBD1. The DNA end is more similar to TRBJ2-7, so the J call may be wrong. Germline assignment: CDR1 ENHRY and CDR2 SYGVKD. CDR3 size: 14 residues.

The chain uses TRBV20-1 and TRBJ1-4, with D possibly matching TRBD1 (5 bases). The ends were cut back, 2 bases at V and 8 bases at J, with 15 bases in the middle. The germline V gene encodes CDR1 DFQATT and CDR2 SNEGSKA (reference sequence). The CDR3 has 14 residues. CDR3: CSARITGVGEKLFF. The CDR3 DNA sequence: TGCAGTGCTAGAATAACAGGTGTGGGAGAAAAACTGTTTTTT.

The chain uses TRBV24-1 and TRBJ2-5; 7 bases agree with TRBD1. This CDR3 has 15 amino acids. J was trimmed by 4 bases and V by 4 bases; bases with no gene match: 8. CDR1 and CDR2 from the germline V gene are KGHDR and SFDVKD. The CDR3 DNA reads as TGTGCCACCAGTGAGAGCAGGGGGATGGGAGAGACCCAGTACTTC. Translated, it gives CATSESRGMGETQYF.

This clonotype was counted a few times. The rearrangement joins TRBV7-9 to TRBJ1-2, with D unresolved. Trimming removed 1 base at V and 6 bases at J, with 27 bases between. Germline assignment: CDR1 SEHNR and CDR2 FQNEAQ (reference sequence). The CDR3 has 19 residues. CDR3: CASSLGDVGVASLRDGYTF. The CDR3 DNA sequence: TGTGCCAGCAGCTTAGGGGATGTGGGAGTCGCGAGCCTACGCGATGGCTACACCTTC.

This clonotype was counted a few times. The rearrangement joins TRBV11-2 to TRBJ1-6; D unclear. CDR3 size: 13 residues. V lost 4 bases to trimming and J lost 7 bases, with 8 bases between them. The germline V gene encodes CDR1 SGHAT and CDR2 FQNNGV. CDR3 residues: CASSYQRNSPLHF. The CDR3 nucleotides read TGTGCCAGCAGCTACCAGAGAAATTCACCCCTCCACTTT.

This clonotype was seen a few times. The rearrangement uses TRBV7-8 and TRBJ2-7; D is unclear. Germline lookup yields CDR1 SGHVS and CDR2 FQNEAQ. The CDR3 has 11 residues. The V end lost 7 bases, the J end lost 2 bases, and 6 bases lay between the germline ends. CDR3 region: CASTMAYEQYF. The CDR3 nucleotides read TGTGCCAGCACCATGGCCTACGAGCAGTACTTC.

This sequence joins TRBV4-1 and TRBJ2-7, with D possibly matching TRBD1 (6 bases). Trimming took off 0 bases at V and 3 bases at J, with 15 bases between the two ends. The CDR3 consists of 16 residues. CDR1 and CDR2 from the germline V gene are MGHRA and YSYEKL. The CDR3 nucleotides read TGCGCCAGCAGCCAAGATTCCCCTGGGACATTCTACGAGCAGTACTTC. It specifies CASSQDSPGTFYEQYF.

This clonotype came up a few times. This sequence joins TRBV11-3 and TRBJ2-7, with a possible D match to TRBD2 (6 bases). Per the germline V gene, CDR1 is SGHNT and CDR2 is YENEEA. The length of the CDR3 is 11 residues. CDR3 protein: CASGEKYEQYF. CDR3 in DNA: TGTGCTTCGGGGGAGAAATACGAGCAGTACTTC.

This clonotype has a single count. The chain employs TRBV5-1 and TRBJ2-2; 10 nucleotides line up with TRBD2. In germline, CDR1 is SGHRS, CDR2 YFSETQ. J was trimmed by 0 bases and V by 4 bases; bases with no gene match: 15. The CDR3 has 20 residues. The CDR3 nucleotides read TGCGCCAGCAGCCCAGACGCGACTAGCGGGCCCCCCGCGAACACCGGGGAGCTGTTTTTT. Its protein is CASSPDATSGPPANTGELFF.

In its sample, this clonotype was seen a few times. This rearrangement joins TRBV28 to TRBJ2-6; weak D call: TRBD2 (6 bases). V lost 3 bases and J 2 bases, leaving 11 bases between the germline ends. This CDR3 spans 16 amino acids. Germline V gene data show CDR1 as MDHEN and CDR2 as SYDVKM. CDR3 sequence (DNA): TGTGCCAGCAGTTTCCTGGGAGGTGCTGGGGCCAACGTCCTGACTTTC. Translating gives CASSFLGGAGANVLTF.

V and J are TRBV25-1 and TRBJ1-1; D is unclear. In germline, CDR1 is MGHDK, CDR2 SYGVNS. This CDR3 is built from 13 residues. Trimming stripped 2 bases from V and 1 base from J, with 5 bases between. This CDR3 reads CASSEPGNTEAFF. The CDR3 coding sequence is TGTGCCAGCAGTGAACCAGGGAACACTGAAGCTTTCTTT.

J is TRBJ1-6 and V is TRBV7-6; a possible D gene is TRBD1 (6 bases). The V end was cut by 8 bases, the J end by 5 bases, with 10 bases between. This CDR3 region has 13 residues. CDR1 is SGHVS, CDR2 FNYEAQ, per germline. The CDR3 protein is CASSQGNNSPLHF. CDR3 in DNA: TGTGCCAGCTCACAGGGAAATAATTCACCCCTCCACTTT.

The chain has TRBV12-3 or TRBV12-4 and TRBJ2-7; D unclear. The V gene lost 5 bases and the J gene lost 4 bases, with 12 bases spanning the gap. The CDR3 extends over 13 amino acids. CDR3: CASSHYLRYEQYF. DNA for the CDR3: TGTGCCAGCAGTCATTATCTTCGGTACGAGCAGTACTTC.

The genes are TRBV29-1 and TRBJ2-2, with D possibly TRBD2 on 6 matching bases. This CDR3 contains 16 residues. The V gene lost 6 bases and the J gene lost 4 bases, with 21 bases spanning the gap. Germline V lookup: CDR1 SQVTM, CDR2 ANQGSEA. The chain's CDR3 is CSVSRGLQFITGELFF. For the CDR3, the DNA is TGCAGCGTCTCGCGCGGACTACAATTTATCACCGGGGAGCTGTTTTTT.